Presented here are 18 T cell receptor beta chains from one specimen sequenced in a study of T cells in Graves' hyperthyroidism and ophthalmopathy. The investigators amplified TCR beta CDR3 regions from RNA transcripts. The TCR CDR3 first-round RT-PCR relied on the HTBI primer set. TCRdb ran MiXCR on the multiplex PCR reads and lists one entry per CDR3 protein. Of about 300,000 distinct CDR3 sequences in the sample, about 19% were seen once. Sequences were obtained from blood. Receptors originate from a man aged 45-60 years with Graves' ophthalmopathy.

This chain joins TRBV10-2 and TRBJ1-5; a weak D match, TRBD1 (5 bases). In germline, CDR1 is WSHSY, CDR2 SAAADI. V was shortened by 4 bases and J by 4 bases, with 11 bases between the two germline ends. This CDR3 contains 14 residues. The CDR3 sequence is CASSGGQRNQPQHF. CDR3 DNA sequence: TGCGCCAGCAGTGGGGGCCAGAGGAATCAGCCCCAGCATTTT.

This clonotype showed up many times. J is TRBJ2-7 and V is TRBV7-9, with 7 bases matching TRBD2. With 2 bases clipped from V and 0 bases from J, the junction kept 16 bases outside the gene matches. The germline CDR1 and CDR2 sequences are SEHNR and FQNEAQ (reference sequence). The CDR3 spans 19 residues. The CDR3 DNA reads TGTGCCAGCAGCTTATCTTTAATCCCGACTAGCAGAAGCTCCTACGAGCAGTACTTC. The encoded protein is CASSLSLIPTSRSSYEQYF.

CDR3 nucleotide sequence: TGCGCCAGCAGCTTGGATCTGGCGGGAGGGGCCCACGAGCAGTACTTC. Translated: CASSLDLAGGAHEQYF. The J gene is TRBJ2-7, the V gene TRBV5-1; 9 bases match TRBD2. V trimming: 0 bases; J trimming: 5 bases; junction bases outside the gene matches: 9. Germline V gene data show CDR1 as SGHRS and CDR2 as YFSETQ. The CDR3 has 16 amino acids.

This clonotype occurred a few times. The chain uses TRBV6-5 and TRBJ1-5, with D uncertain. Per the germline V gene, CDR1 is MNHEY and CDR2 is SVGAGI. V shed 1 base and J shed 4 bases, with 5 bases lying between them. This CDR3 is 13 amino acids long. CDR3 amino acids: CASSYYENQPQHF. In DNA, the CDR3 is TGTGCCAGCAGTTACTATGAAAATCAGCCCCAGCATTTT.

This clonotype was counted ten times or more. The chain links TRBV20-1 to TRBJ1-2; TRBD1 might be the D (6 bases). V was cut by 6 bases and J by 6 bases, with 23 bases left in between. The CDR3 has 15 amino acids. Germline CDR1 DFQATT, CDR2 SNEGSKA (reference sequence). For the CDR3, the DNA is TGCAGTGCACCAAGGACAGAGTCGGTTCGGAATGGCTACACCTTC. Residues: CSAPRTESVRNGYTF.

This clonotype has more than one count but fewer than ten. CDR3 nucleotides: TGCGCCAGCAGTCCCGTGGCTGTTGGAAACACTGAAGCTTTCTTT. As protein: CASSPVAVGNTEAFF. This rearrangement joins TRBV5-1 to TRBJ1-1; unclear D gene. Germline V lookup: CDR1 SGHRS, CDR2 YFSETQ. The CDR3 runs 15 residues. The ends were cut back, 5 bases at V and 2 bases at J, with 16 bases in the middle.

The CDR3 loop is CASSSRAYTQGADTQYF. The CDR3 region has the DNA TGTGCCAGCAGCTCGAGGGCTTATACTCAAGGGGCAGATACGCAGTATTTT. The chain uses TRBV7-2 and TRBJ2-3; either TRBD1 or TRBD2 may supply D (5 bases each). The V end was cut by 4 bases, the J end by 4 bases, with 21 bases between. The CDR3 sequence is 17 residues long. Germline values: CDR1 SGHTA, CDR2 FQGNSA.

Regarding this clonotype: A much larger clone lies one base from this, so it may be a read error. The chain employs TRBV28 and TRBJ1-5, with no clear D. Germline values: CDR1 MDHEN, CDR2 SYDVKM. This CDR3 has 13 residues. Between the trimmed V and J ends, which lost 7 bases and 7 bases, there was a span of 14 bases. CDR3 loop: CASTVTSYQPQHF. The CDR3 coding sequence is TGTGCCAGCACCGTAACAAGTTACCAGCCCCAGCATTTT.

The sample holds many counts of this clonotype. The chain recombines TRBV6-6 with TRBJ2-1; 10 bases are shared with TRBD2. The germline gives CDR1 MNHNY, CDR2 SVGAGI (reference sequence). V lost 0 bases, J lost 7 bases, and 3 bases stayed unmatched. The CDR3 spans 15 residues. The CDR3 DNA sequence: TGTGCCAGCAGTTACTCGCTAGCGGGAGCGAATGAGCAGTTCTTC. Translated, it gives CASSYSLAGANEQFF.

The CDR3 DNA sequence: TGTGCCAGCAGTGAACTAGCGGGAGGGGAGACTGAAGCTTTCTTT. As protein: CASSELAGGETEAFF. The chain uses TRBV2 and TRBJ1-1, with D possibly being TRBD1 (5 bases). The CDR3 is 15 amino acids. Trimming removed 2 bases from V and 5 bases from J, with 15 bases in between. Per germline, CDR1 SNHLY and CDR2 FYNNEI.

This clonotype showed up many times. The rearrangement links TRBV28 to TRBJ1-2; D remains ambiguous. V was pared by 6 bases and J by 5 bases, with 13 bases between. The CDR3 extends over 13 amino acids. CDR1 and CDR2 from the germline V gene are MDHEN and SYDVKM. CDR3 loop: CASSSGIQYGYTF. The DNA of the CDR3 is TGTGCCAGCAGCTCCGGGATCCAGTATGGCTACACCTTC.

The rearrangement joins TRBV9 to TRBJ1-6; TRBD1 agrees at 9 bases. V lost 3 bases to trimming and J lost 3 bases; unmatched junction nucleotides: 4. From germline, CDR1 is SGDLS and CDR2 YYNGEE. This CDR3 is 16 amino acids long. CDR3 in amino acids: CASSEGGQGYNSPLHF. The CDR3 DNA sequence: TGTGCCAGCAGCGAGGGGGGACAGGGCTATAATTCACCCCTCCACTTT.

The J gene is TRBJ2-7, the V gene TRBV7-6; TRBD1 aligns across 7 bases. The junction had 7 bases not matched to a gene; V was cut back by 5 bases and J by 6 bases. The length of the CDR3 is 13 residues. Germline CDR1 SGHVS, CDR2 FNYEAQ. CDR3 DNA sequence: TGTGCCAGCAGCCAACAGGGGATAGGCGAGCAGTACTTC. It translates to CASSQQGIGEQYF.

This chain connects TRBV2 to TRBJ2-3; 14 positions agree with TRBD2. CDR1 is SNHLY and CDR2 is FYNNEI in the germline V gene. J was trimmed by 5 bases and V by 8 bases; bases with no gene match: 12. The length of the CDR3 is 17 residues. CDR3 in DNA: TGTGCCAGCGAGGAGGGGGGGACTAGCGGGAGTGGAGATACGCAGTATTTT. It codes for CASEEGGTSGSGDTQYF.

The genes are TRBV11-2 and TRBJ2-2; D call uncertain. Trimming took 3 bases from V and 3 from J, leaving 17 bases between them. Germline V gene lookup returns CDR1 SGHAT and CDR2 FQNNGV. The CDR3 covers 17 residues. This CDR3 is CASSFRAQPPHTGELFF. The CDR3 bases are TGTGCCAGCAGCTTTAGGGCCCAGCCCCCACACACCGGGGAGCTGTTTTTT.

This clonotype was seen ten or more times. CDR3 bases: TGTGCCAGCACCCAAGGGGGCAGGAGCACAGATACGCAGTATTTT. This encodes CASTQGGRSTDTQYF. This rearrangement joins TRBV12-3 or TRBV12-4 to TRBJ2-3; 7 positions agree with TRBD1. V dropped 7 bases and J dropped 0; count of bases not matched to a gene: 7. The CDR3 runs to 15 residues.

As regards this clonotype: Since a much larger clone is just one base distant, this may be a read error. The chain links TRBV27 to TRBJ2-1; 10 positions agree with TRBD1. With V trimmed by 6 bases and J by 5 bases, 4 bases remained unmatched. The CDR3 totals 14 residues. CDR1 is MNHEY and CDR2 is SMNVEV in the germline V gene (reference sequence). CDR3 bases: TGTGCCAGCAGAGGACAGGGGGGGCACAATGAGCAGTTCTTC. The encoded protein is CASRGQGGHNEQFF.

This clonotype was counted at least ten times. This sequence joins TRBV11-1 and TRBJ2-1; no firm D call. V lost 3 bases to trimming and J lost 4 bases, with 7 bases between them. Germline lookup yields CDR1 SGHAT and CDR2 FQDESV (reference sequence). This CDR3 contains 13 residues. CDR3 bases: TGTGCCAGCAGCTTCAACTCGTACAATGAGCAGTTCTTC. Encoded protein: CASSFNSYNEQFF. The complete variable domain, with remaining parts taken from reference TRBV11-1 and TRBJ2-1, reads EAEVAQSPRYKITEKSQAVAFWCDPISGHATLYWYRQILGQGPELLVQFQDESVVDDSQLPKDRFSAERLKGVDSTLKIQPAELGDSAMYLCASSFNSYNEQFFGPGTRLTVL.